This T cell receptor beta chain was identified in a study of CD8+ T cells in alopecia areata. Study-level findings and limits: Shared TCR sequences were less clear between patients than in mice, possibly partly from HLA diversity. In scalp samples, resident alphabeta T cells of normal skin are also sequenced. Alopecia totalis/universalis scalp especially showed more expanded CD8+ clones than normal scalp.

Regarding this clone: Its target is unknown.

V lost 4 bases and J lost 2, with 8 bases in between. The CDR3 extends over 14 amino acids. The germline gives CDR1 MNHEY, CDR2 SVGAGI. After isolation, RNA underwent reverse transcription to generate cDNA as the sequencing template. Clones were sequenced by immunoSEQ multiplex PCR, and TCRdb holds only the in-frame ones, with some missing. In the table there are 150,000 to 200,000 clones, around 55% of which are singletons. This chain links TRBV6-5 with TRBJ2-2, with D perhaps TRBD2 (5 bases). Sequencing used CD4+ T cells sorted from blood. The TCR comes from a human donor in good health. The CDR3 here is CASSLLANTGELFF. In DNA form, the CDR3 reads TGTGCCAGCAGTTTGCTAGCCAACACCGGGGAGCTGTTTTTT.